The T cell receptor (beta chain) under discussion was sequenced for a study of shared clonotypes between healthy human individuals. Study findings and constraints: Naive CD4 clonotypes were shared across several donors at about 5.3%.

Looked up from germline, CDR1 is MNHNY and CDR2 is SVGAGI (reference sequence). This CDR3 comprises 15 residues. After removal of 6 bases from V and 5 bases from J, the junction contained 10 bases not matched to a gene. This clone has only a few counts. What it binds is unknown. This table comes from immunoSEQ multiplex PCR, and its TCRdb copy is limited to in-frame clones, with some not included. The profile covers 1 million to 1.3 million clones, with around 78% appearing a single time and roughly 0.61% taken by the ten largest. This chain uses TRBV6-6 with TRBJ2-5; 9 bases are shared with TRBD2. This receptor was obtained from a man aged 18 to 30 in good health. Some clones in this sample may be carry-over from other donors' samples. The sequenced sample was memory CD4+ T cells from PBMCs. As to subset: CD45RA-negative fraction. In DNA, the CDR3 is TGTGCCAGCAGCCCCCCGCGCGGGAGGGCCGAGACCCAGTACTTC. Its translation: CASSPPRGRAETQYF.